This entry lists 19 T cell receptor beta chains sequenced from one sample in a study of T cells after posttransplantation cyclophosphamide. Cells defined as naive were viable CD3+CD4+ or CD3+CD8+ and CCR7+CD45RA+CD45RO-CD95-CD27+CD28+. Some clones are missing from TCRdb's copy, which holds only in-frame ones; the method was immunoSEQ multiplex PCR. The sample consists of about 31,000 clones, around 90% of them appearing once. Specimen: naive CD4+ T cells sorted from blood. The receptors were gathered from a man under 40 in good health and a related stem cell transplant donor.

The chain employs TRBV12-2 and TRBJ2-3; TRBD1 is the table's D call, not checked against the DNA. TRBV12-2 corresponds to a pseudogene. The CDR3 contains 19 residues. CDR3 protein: CASLLLPWTGDRRGDTQYF. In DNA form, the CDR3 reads TGTGCAAGTCTTTTACTGCCGTGGACAGGGGATCGCCGTGGAGATACGCAGTATTTT.

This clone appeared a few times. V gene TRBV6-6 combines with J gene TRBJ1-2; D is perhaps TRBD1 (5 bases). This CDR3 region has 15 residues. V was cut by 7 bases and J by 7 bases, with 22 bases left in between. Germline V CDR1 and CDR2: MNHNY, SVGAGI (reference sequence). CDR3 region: CASTRGVDAGTGYTF. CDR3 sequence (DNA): TGTGCCAGCACCCGGGGGGTCGACGCGGGGACTGGCTACACCTTC.

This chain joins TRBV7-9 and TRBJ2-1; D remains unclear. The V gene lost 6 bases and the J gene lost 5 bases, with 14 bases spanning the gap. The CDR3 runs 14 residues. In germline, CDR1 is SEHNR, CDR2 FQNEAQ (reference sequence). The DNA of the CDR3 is TGTGCCAGCAGTATGGGCCAGAGTCACAATGAGCAGTTCTTC. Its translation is CASSMGQSHNEQFF. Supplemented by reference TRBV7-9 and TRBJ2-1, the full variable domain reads DTGVSQNPRHKITKRGQNVTFRCDPISEHNRLYWYRQTLGQGPEFLTYFQNEAQLEKSRLLSDRFSAERPKGSFSTLEIQRTEQGDSAMYLCASSMGQSHNEQFFGPGTRLTVL.

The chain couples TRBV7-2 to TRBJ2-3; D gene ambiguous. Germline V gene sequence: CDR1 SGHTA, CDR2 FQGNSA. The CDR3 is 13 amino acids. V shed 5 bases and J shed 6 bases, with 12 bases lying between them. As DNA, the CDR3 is TGTGCCAGCAGCGATGACTCTGGCGATACGCAGTATTTT. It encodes CASSDDSGDTQYF.

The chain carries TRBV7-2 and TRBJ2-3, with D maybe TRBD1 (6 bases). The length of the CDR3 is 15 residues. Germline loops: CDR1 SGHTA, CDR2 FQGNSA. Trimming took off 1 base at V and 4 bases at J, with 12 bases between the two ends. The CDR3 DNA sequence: TGTGCCAGCAGCTTAGTTCCAGGGGTTGCAGATACGCAGTATTTT. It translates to CASSLVPGVADTQYF.

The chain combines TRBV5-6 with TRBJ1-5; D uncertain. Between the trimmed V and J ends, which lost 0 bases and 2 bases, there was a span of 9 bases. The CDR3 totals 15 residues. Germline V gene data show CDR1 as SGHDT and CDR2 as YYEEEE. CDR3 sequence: CASSLGQIRNQPQHF. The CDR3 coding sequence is TGTGCCAGCAGCTTGGGGCAGATACGCAATCAGCCCCAGCATTTT.

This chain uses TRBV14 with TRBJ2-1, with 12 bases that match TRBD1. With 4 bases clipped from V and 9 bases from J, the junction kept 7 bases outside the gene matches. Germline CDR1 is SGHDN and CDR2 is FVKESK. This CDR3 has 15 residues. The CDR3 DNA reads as TGTGCCAGCAGCCGCACCGGGACAGGGGGCGCTGAGCAGTTCTTC. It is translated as CASSRTGTGGAEQFF.

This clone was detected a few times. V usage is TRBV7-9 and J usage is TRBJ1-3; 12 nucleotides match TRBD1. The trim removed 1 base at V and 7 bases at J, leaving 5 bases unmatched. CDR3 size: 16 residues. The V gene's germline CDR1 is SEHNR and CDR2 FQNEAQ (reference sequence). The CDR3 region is CASSLGPGQGANTIYF. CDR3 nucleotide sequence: TGTGCCAGCAGCTTAGGCCCGGGACAGGGGGCGAACACCATATATTTT.

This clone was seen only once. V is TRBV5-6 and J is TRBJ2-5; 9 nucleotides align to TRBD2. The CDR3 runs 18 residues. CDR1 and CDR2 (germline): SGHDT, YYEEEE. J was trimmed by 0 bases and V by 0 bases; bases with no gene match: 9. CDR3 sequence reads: CASSLEGLAGLYQETQYF. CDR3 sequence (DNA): TGTGCCAGCAGCTTGGAGGGCCTAGCGGGGTTATACCAAGAGACCCAGTACTTC.

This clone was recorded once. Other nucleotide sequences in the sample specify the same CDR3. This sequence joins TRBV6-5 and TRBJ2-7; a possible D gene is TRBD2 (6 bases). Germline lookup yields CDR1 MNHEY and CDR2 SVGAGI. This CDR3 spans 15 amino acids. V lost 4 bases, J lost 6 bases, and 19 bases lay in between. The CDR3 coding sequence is TGTGCCAGCAGTTCTCTGATGGGGGGATCATTCGAGCAGTACTTC. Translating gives CASSSLMGGSFEQYF.

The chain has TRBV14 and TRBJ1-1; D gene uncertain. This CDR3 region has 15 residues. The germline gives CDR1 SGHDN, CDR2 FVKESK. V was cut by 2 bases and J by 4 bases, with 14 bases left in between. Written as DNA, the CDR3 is TGTGCCAGCAGCCAACTTATACGGGAGACCACTGAAGCTTTCTTT. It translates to CASSQLIRETTEAFF.

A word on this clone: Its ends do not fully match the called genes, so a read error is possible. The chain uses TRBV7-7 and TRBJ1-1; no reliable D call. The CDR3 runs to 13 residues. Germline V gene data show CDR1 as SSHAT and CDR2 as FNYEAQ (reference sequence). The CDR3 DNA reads TGTGCTAGCAGCCTCTATCAGAACACTGAAGCTTTCTTT. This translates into CASSLYQNTEAFF.

This chain's CDR3 is CASSLKLNTEAFF. The CDR3 nucleotides are TGTGCCAGTAGTTTAAAATTGAACACTGAAGCTTTCTTT. The chain is built from TRBV19 and TRBJ1-1; D remains ambiguous. The germline CDR1 and CDR2 sequences are LNHDA and SQIVND (reference sequence). The CDR3 is 13 residues long. V was cut by 5 bases and J by 0 bases, with 7 bases left in between.

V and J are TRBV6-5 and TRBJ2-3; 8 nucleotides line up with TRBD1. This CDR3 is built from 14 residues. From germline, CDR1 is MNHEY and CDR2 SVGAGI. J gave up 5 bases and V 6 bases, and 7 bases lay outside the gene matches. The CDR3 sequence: CASSLYGQGDTQYF. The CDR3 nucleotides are TGTGCCAGCAGCTTATATGGACAGGGAGATACGCAGTATTTT.

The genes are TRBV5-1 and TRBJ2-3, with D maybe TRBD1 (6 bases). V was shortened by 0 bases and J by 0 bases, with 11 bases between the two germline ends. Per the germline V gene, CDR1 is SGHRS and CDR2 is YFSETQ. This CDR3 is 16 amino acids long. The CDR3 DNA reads TGCGCCAGCAGCTTGGGGGCAGGGGTTAGCACAGATACGCAGTATTTT. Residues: CASSLGAGVSTDTQYF.

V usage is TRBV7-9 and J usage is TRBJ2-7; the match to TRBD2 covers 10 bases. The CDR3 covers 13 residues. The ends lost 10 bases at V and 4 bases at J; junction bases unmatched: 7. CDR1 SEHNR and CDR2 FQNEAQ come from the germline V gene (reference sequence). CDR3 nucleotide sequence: TGTGCCACGTCTAGCGGGGGCCCTTACGAGCAGTACTTC. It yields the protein CATSSGGPYEQYF.

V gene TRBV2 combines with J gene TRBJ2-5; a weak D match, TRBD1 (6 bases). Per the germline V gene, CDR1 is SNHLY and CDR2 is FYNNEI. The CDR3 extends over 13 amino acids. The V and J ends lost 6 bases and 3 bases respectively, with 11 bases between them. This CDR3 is CASRRQAEETQYF. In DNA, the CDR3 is TGTGCCAGCAGAAGACAGGCTGAAGAGACCCAGTACTTC.

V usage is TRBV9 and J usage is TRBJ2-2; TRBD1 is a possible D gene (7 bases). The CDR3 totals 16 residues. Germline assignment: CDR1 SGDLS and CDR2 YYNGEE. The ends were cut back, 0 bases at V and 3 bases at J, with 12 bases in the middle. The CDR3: CASSVDAGGYTGELFF. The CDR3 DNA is TGTGCCAGCAGCGTAGATGCAGGGGGGTACACCGGGGAGCTGTTTTTT.

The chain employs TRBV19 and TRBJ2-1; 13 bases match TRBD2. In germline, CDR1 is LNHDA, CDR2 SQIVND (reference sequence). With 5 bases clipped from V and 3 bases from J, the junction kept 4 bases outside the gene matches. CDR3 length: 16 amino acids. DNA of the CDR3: TGTGCCAGTAGTCAGACTAGCGGGGGGATCTACAATGAGCAGTTCTTC. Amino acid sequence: CASSQTSGGIYNEQFF.